The 15 T cell receptor beta chains in this list originate from one sample, sequenced in a study of patients and donors after allogeneic stem cell transplantation. TCRdb re-called the RT-PCR reads with MiXCR, one entry per CDR3 protein. Of 150,000 to 200,000 distinct CDR3 sequences listed, 41% are singletons. The sample consisted of blood, either unsorted or a sorted T cell fraction (not recorded which). These receptors were taken from a human donor who was either an allogeneic HSCT recipient or a stem cell or donor lymphocyte infusion donor (not recorded which). It is not recorded whose cells these are; they may come from a transplant donor.

This clonotype was picked up a small number of times. This chain links TRBV28 with TRBJ1-5, with D perhaps TRBD1 (5 bases). Trimming took off 7 bases at V and 8 bases at J, with 15 bases between the two ends. CDR1 is MDHEN, CDR2 SYDVKM, per germline. This CDR3 is 13 amino acids long. The CDR3 nucleotides read TGTGCCAGCACCCAAGGTGGGGGGGAGCCCCAGCATTTT. Translated: CASTQGGGEPQHF.

This clonotype has just a few counts. V usage is TRBV12-3 or TRBV12-4 and J usage is TRBJ1-1; TRBD1 matches at 9 bases. The CDR3 sequence is 15 residues long. With 6 bases clipped from V and 0 bases from J, the junction kept 5 bases outside the gene matches. The CDR3 sequence: CASSPRDRVNTEAFF. In DNA form, the CDR3 reads TGTGCCAGCAGCCCCCGGGACAGGGTGAACACTGAAGCTTTCTTT.

The chain joins TRBV5-6 to TRBJ1-6; the D is unclear. Trimming pared 2 bases from V and 5 bases from J, leaving 8 bases between. This CDR3 comprises 14 residues. Germline V gene lookup returns CDR1 SGHDT and CDR2 YYEEEE. The CDR3 nucleotides are TGTGCCAGCAGCTTAGCTCATCATAATTCACCCCTCCACTTT. As protein: CASSLAHHNSPLHF.

The J gene is TRBJ1-5, the V gene TRBV7-2, with D unclear. Per the germline V gene, CDR1 is SGHTA and CDR2 is FQGNSA. V lost 1 base to trimming and J lost 4 bases, with 14 bases between them. This CDR3 spans 16 amino acids. The CDR3 DNA sequence: TGTGCCAGCAGCTTAGAGGCGGACCCTAGGAATCAGCCCCAGCATTTT. It codes for CASSLEADPRNQPQHF.

This clonotype was seen repeatedly, ten times or more. The J gene is TRBJ1-3, the V gene TRBV9, with D hard to call. The V end lost 4 bases, the J end lost 1 base, and 12 bases lay between the germline ends. Germline assignment: CDR1 SGDLS and CDR2 YYNGEE. The CDR3 is 15 residues long. The CDR3 loop reads CASSQSGGSGNTIYF. The CDR3 DNA is TGTGCCAGCAGCCAATCTGGAGGGTCTGGAAACACCATATATTTT. Combining the CDR3 with reference TRBV9 and TRBJ1-3 gives the whole variable domain DSGVTQTPKHLITATGQRVTLRCSPRSGDLSVYWYQQSLDQGLQFLIQYYNGEERAKGNILERFSAQQFPDLHSELNLSSLELGDSALYFCASSQSGGSGNTIYFGEGSWLTVV.

This clonotype was counted a few times. The rearrangement joins TRBV29-1 to TRBJ2-1; 10 bases match TRBD2. V lost 1 base to trimming and J lost 7 bases; unmatched junction nucleotides: 7. The CDR3 sequence is 15 residues long. Germline V gene lookup returns CDR1 SQVTM and CDR2 ANQGSEA. CDR3 sequence reads: CSVEGASGSRNEQFF. As DNA, the CDR3 is TGCAGCGTTGAAGGAGCTAGCGGGAGTAGGAATGAGCAGTTCTTC.

The chain carries TRBV2 and TRBJ2-1; D might be TRBD2 (6 bases). Germline CDR1 and CDR2: SNHLY and FYNNEI. V gave up 8 bases and J gave up 5 bases, with 19 bases separating them. The CDR3 is 15 amino acids. The CDR3 region is CASEPPGLEDNEQFF. The CDR3 DNA is TGTGCCAGCGAGCCCCCGGGACTGGAAGACAATGAGCAGTTCTTC.

The V and J genes are TRBV6-5 and TRBJ1-6, with unresolved D. This CDR3 contains 15 residues. Trimming pared 6 bases from V and 5 bases from J, leaving 14 bases between. The V gene's germline CDR1 is MNHEY and CDR2 SVGAGI. CDR3 residues: CASSPPTAHNSPLHF. The DNA of the CDR3 is TGTGCCAGCAGCCCTCCGACGGCGCATAATTCACCCCTCCACTTT.

The sample holds one count of this clonotype. The chain couples TRBV6-5 to TRBJ1-5, with D perhaps TRBD1 (6 bases). CDR3 length: 15 amino acids. V lost 5 bases, J lost 1 base, and 12 bases lay in between. In germline, CDR1 is MNHEY, CDR2 SVGAGI. CDR3 coding DNA: TGTGCCAGCAGTACCACAGGGACCAGCAATCAGCCCCAGCATTTT. This sequence encodes CASSTTGTSNQPQHF.

In this sample, this clonotype turned up a few times. V gene TRBV4-2 combines with J gene TRBJ1-1; TRBD1 matches 8 bases. The CDR3 consists of 14 residues. With V trimmed by 7 bases and J by 1 base, 5 bases remained unmatched. Germline V gene data show CDR1 as LGHNA and CDR2 as YNFKEQ. In DNA form, the CDR3 reads TGTGCCAGCAACACGGGGACAGGGAACACTGAAGCTTTCTTT. This codes for CASNTGTGNTEAFF.

The CDR3 region has the DNA TGTGCCAGCTCACCACCGGGGACTGGCTACTACGAGCAGTACTTC. Its translation: CASSPPGTGYYEQYF. The chain recombines TRBV18 with TRBJ2-7, with D perhaps TRBD2 (6 bases). Trimming took off 0 bases at V and 3 bases at J, with 12 bases between the two ends. This CDR3 contains 15 residues. Germline V gene sequence: CDR1 KGHSH, CDR2 LQKENI.

Here the CDR3 reads CASTKTVPNSYNEQFF. The CDR3 DNA is TGTGCCAGCACCAAAACCGTGCCCAACTCCTACAATGAGCAGTTCTTC. The chain uses TRBV4-2 and TRBJ2-1; unclear D gene. The CDR3 spans 16 residues. Germline CDR1 LGHNA, CDR2 YNFKEQ. The germline V and J ends were trimmed by 7 bases and 0 bases, with 16 bases remaining between them.

The V call is TRBV20-1, the J call TRBJ2-7, with a possible D match to TRBD2 (6 bases). Trimming stripped 6 bases from V and 1 base from J, with 13 bases between. CDR1 DFQATT and CDR2 SNEGSKA come from the germline V gene (reference sequence). This CDR3 contains 13 residues. CDR3 amino acids: CSAPRGLSYEQYF. The CDR3, as DNA: TGCAGTGCCCCCCGGGGGTTGTCCTACGAGCAGTACTTC.

The chain joins TRBV5-6 to TRBJ1-4, with TRBD1 identical over 7 bases. The CDR3 contains 15 residues. The trim removed 5 bases at V and 6 bases at J, leaving 10 bases unmatched. CDR1 and CDR2 (germline): SGHDT, YYEEEE. The CDR3 bases are TGTGCCAGCAGTATGCCCGAAGGGGGCCATGAAAAACTGTTTTTT. This gives the protein CASSMPEGGHEKLFF.

This rearrangement joins TRBV12-3 or TRBV12-4 to TRBJ1-6; D is unclear. CDR3 length: 13 amino acids. Trimming stripped 6 bases from V and 7 bases from J, with 10 bases between. CDR3 nucleotide sequence: TGTGCCAGCAGGTGGGCGCGGAATTCACCCCTCCACTTT. This encodes CASRWARNSPLHF.